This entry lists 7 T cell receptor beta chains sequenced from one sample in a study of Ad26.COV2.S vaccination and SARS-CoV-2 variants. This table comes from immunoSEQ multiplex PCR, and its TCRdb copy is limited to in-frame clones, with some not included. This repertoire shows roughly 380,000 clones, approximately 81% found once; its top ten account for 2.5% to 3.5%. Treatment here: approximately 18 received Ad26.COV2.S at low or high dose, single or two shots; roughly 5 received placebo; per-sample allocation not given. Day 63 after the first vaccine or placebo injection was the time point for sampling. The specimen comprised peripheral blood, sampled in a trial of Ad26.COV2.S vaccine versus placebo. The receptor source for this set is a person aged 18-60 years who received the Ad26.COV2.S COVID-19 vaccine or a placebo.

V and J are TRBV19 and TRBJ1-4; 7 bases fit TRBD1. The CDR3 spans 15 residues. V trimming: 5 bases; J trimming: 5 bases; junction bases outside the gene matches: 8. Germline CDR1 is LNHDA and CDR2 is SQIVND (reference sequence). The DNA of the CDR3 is TGTGCCAGTAGTTCATCCGGGACAGAGAATGAAAAACTGTTTTTT. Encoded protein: CASSSSGTENEKLFF.

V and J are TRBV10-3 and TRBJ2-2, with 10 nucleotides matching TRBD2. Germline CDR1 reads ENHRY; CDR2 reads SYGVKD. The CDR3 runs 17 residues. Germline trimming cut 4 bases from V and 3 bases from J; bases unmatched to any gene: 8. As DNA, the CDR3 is TGTGCCATCAGTGGGCCTAGCGGGAGTGGGGACACCGGGGAGCTGTTTTTT. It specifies CAISGPSGSGDTGELFF.

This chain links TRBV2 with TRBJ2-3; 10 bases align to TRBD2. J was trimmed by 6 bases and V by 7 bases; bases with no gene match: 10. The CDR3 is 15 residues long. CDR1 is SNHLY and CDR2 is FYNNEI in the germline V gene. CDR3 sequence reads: CASKSSGTSVDTQYF. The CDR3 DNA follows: TGTGCCAGCAAATCTTCCGGGACTAGCGTGGATACGCAGTATTTT.

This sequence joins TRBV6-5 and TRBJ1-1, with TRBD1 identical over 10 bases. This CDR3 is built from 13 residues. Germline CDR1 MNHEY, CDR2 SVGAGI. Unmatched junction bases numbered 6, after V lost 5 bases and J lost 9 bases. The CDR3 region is CASSRQGAGKAFF. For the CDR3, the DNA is TGTGCCAGCAGTAGACAGGGGGCGGGTAAAGCTTTCTTT.

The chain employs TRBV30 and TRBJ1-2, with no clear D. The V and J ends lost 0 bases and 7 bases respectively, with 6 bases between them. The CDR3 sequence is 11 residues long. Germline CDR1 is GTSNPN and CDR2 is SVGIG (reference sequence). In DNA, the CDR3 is TGTGCCTGGAGTGTACTGGGTGGCTACACCTTC. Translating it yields CAWSVLGGYTF.

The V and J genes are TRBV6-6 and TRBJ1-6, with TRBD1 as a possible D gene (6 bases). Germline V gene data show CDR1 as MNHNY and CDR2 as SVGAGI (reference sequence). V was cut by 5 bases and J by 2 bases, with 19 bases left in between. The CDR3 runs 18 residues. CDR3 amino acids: CASSPPRSQGAYNSPLHF. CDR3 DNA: TGTGCCAGCAGTCCGCCTAGATCACAGGGAGCCTATAATTCACCCCTCCACTTT.

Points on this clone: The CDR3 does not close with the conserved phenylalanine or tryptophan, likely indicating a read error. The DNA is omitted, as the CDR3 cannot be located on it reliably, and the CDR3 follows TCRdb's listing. The chain's CDR3 is CASSQETGHPIH. The chain links TRBV14 to TRBJ1-2; the tabulated D call, TRBD1, remains unverified against the DNA. Germline assignment: CDR1 SGHDN and CDR2 FVKESK. Inclusive of both ends, the CDR3 amounts to 12 amino acids.